These 23 T cell receptor beta chains were sequenced from one sample in a study of T-cell reconstitution after alpha-beta-depleted transplantation in children (dated by TCRdb to about 2016). Preparation of the library involved PCR. TCRdb lists the instrument as Illumina HiSeq 2500. To normalize quantification of the TCRbeta repertoire, the TCR libraries were built with molecular barcoding that relied on unique molecular identifiers. Through fastp at Q25 and MiXCR, TCRdb rebuilt clones from the public reads, retaining in-frame beta chains. A single entry per CDR3 protein holds the most common genes and DNA from its merged rows. This sample lists over 80,000 distinct CDR3 sequences; about 25% were detected once. 20% to 25% of the sample belongs to the ten largest clones. The treatment or condition label on this specimen signifies: allogeneic hematopoietic cell transplantation with graft depleted of TCRalphabeta T cells and CD19 B cells.

Sample: PBMCs, taken before TCRalphabeta/CD19-depleted stem cell transplant. All receptors come from a boy aged 2-9 years with acute lymphoblastic leukemia, due to receive a stem cell transplant.

The genes are TRBV3-1 and TRBJ2-1, with 11 bases matching TRBD2. V lost 4 bases, J lost 8 bases, and 16 bases stayed unmatched. Per germline, CDR1 LGHDT and CDR2 YNNKEL (reference sequence). The CDR3 runs to 18 residues. CDR3 protein: CASSRGPILAGVWDEQFF. The CDR3 DNA is TGTGCCAGCAGCCGCGGACCCATACTAGCGGGAGTATGGGATGAGCAGTTCTTC.

This clonotype was counted a few times. The rearrangement links TRBV5-1 to TRBJ2-7; tentative D call: TRBD2 (6 bases). The CDR3 is made up of 15 amino acids. Germline V lookup: CDR1 SGHRS, CDR2 YFSETQ. V lost 0 bases to trimming and J lost 6 bases, with 16 bases between them. CDR3 protein: CASSLAFGQAGEQYF. The CDR3 region has the DNA TGCGCCAGCAGCTTGGCCTTCGGTCAAGCGGGCGAGCAGTACTTC.

This clonotype was observed a few times. The chain couples TRBV7-9 to TRBJ2-1; weak D call: TRBD1 (5 bases). Germline CDR1 SEHNR, CDR2 FQNEAQ (reference sequence). The germline V and J ends were trimmed by 5 bases and 6 bases, with 11 bases remaining between them. CDR3 length: 13 residues. The CDR3 DNA reads TGTGCCAGCAGCCCCGACAGCCTCAATGAGCAGTTCTTC. Translated, it gives CASSPDSLNEQFF.

This clonotype was counted a few times. The CDR3 region is CASSPGTAGEQFF. The CDR3 nucleotides are TGCGCCAGCAGCCCCGGGACGGCTGGTGAGCAGTTCTTC. The chain uses TRBV5-1 and TRBJ2-1; D may match TRBD1 or TRBD2 (5 bases each). CDR3 length equals 13 residues. CDR1 is SGHRS and CDR2 is YFSETQ in the germline V gene. The V end lost 4 bases, the J end lost 9 bases, and 14 bases lay between the germline ends.

The J gene is TRBJ2-3, the V gene TRBV2, with TRBD2 identical over 7 bases. The CDR3 contains 15 residues. V shed 4 bases, J shed 2 bases, and the junction held 6 bases outside the gene matches. Germline CDR1 and CDR2: SNHLY and FYNNEI. Written as DNA, the CDR3 is TGTGCCAGCAGTGCGAGGGAGGGGTCCACAGATACGCAGTATTTT. Translated: CASSAREGSTDTQYF.

The chain has TRBV28 and TRBJ2-3; possibly TRBD2 for D (6 bases). The CDR3 consists of 14 residues. The germline CDR1 and CDR2 sequences are MDHEN and SYDVKM. V was clipped by 6 bases and J by 4 bases, with 14 bases between them. CDR3 sequence reads: CASRKGWRADTQYF. In DNA, the CDR3 is TGTGCCAGCAGGAAAGGTTGGAGGGCAGATACGCAGTATTTT.

This clonotype was observed a few times. The chain carries TRBV27 and TRBJ2-2; D gene uncertain. The CDR3 spans 14 residues. V gave up 2 bases and J gave up 5 bases, with 9 bases separating them. Germline CDR1 MNHEY, CDR2 SMNVEV (reference sequence). For the CDR3, the DNA is TGTGCCAGCAGTTTAGGGCAGGCTACCGGGGAGCTGTTTTTT. Translated: CASSLGQATGELFF.

This clonotype was found many times. The chain joins TRBV7-8 to TRBJ2-1; 11 bases are a match to TRBD2. Germline V gene lookup returns CDR1 SGHVS and CDR2 FQNEAQ. The V and J ends lost 5 bases and 5 bases, in that order; junction bases with no gene match: 5. The CDR3 runs 15 residues. CDR3 bases: TGTGCCAGCAGCCGTAGCGGGAGGGATCACAATGAGCAGTTCTTC. Translated: CASSRSGRDHNEQFF.

The J gene is TRBJ2-4, the V gene TRBV20-1, with D perhaps TRBD2 (7 bases). V was shortened by 6 bases and J by 3 bases, with 18 bases between the two germline ends. CDR1 and CDR2 from the germline V gene are DFQATT and SNEGSKA (reference sequence). The CDR3 consists of 15 residues. The CDR3 nucleotides are TGCAGTGCCGGAAGGGGGGGCCGTGTCAAAAACATTCAGTACTTC. It encodes CSAGRGGRVKNIQYF.

In its sample, this clonotype was seen once. This chain connects TRBV6-1 to TRBJ2-5, with D hard to call. V gave up 8 bases and J gave up 2 bases, with 15 bases separating them. The germline CDR1 and CDR2 sequences are MNHNS and SASEGT. The CDR3 totals 14 residues. The CDR3 DNA is TGTGCCAGCGGCCCGGGTGGGCCTCAAGAGACCCAGTACTTC. This gives the protein CASGPGGPQETQYF.

This chain links TRBV3-1 with TRBJ2-5; D call uncertain. CDR3 size: 12 residues. Per the germline V gene, CDR1 is LGHDT and CDR2 is YNNKEL (reference sequence). V gave up 4 bases and J gave up 5 bases, with 8 bases separating them. CDR3 DNA sequence: TGTGCCAGCAGCCCTCACCTGGAGACCCAGTACTTC. This sequence encodes CASSPHLETQYF.

The rearrangement uses TRBV28 and TRBJ2-3, with TRBD1 identical over 7 bases. Germline V gene sequence: CDR1 MDHEN, CDR2 SYDVKM. The CDR3 covers 15 residues. The V segment lost 4 bases and the J segment 1 base; nucleotides outside the gene matches: 5. The CDR3 spells CASSSRGLRTDTQYF. The CDR3 nucleotides read TGTGCCAGCAGTTCCAGGGGGTTACGCACAGATACGCAGTATTTT.

The sample holds a few counts of this clonotype. The V gene is TRBV12-3 or TRBV12-4, the J gene TRBJ1-1; D remains unclear. The CDR3 is made up of 14 amino acids. V dropped 2 bases and J dropped 1 base, with 8 bases sitting between them. For the CDR3, the DNA is TGTGCCAGCAGTTTAAACAGAGAGAACACTGAAGCTTTCTTT. Protein product: CASSLNRENTEAFF.

At least ten counts were recorded for this clonotype. The V gene is TRBV24-1, the J gene TRBJ2-1, with D possibly matching TRBD2 (6 bases). CDR1 KGHDR and CDR2 SFDVKD come from the germline V gene. The CDR3 consists of 17 residues. Trimming cost V 1 base and J 4 bases, with 16 bases left between them. Here the CDR3 DNA reads TGTGCCACCAGTGATTTTGGGCTCGGAGGGGAGTACAATGAGCAGTTCTTC. It codes for CATSDFGLGGEYNEQFF.

The chain uses TRBV6-1 and TRBJ1-1; TRBD1 matches 7 bases. CDR3 size: 14 residues. Germline V gene sequence: CDR1 MNHNS, CDR2 SASEGT. J was trimmed by 8 bases and V by 9 bases; bases with no gene match: 15. Written as DNA, the CDR3 is TGTGCCAGTCTCTTCGGGACAGCCGGATCCGAAGCTTTCTTT. Its translation: CASLFGTAGSEAFF.

This clonotype was seen a handful of times. The J gene is TRBJ2-5, the V gene TRBV20-1, with D maybe TRBD2 (5 bases). Germline V gene lookup returns CDR1 DFQATT and CDR2 SNEGSKA (reference sequence). The CDR3 totals 15 residues. Between the trimmed V and J ends, which lost 5 bases and 5 bases, there was a span of 21 bases. The CDR3 DNA is TGCAGTGCTCCGAGGGCTAGCTCGAAGGTGGAGACCCAGTACTTC. As protein: CSAPRASSKVETQYF.

This clonotype is a singleton in its sample. The genes are TRBV3-1 and TRBJ1-1; tentatively, D is TRBD1 (5 bases). There are 18 residues in the CDR3. The V gene lost 1 base and the J gene lost 1 base, with 19 bases spanning the gap. CDR1 is LGHDT, CDR2 YNNKEL, per germline (reference sequence). The CDR3 DNA reads as TGTGCCAGCAGCCAAGTCTTTAAGGGGAAAAACTCGAACACTGAAGCTTTCTTT. This translates into CASSQVFKGKNSNTEAFF. Using reference TRBV3-1 and TRBJ1-1 for the parts outside the CDR3, the full variable domain is DTAVSQTPKYLVTQMGNDKSIKCEQNLGHDTMYWYKQDSKKFLKIMFSYNNKELIINETVPNRFSPKSPDKAHLNLHINSLELGDSAVYFCASSQVFKGKNSNTEAFFGQGTRLTVV.

There are a few counts of this clonotype. This rearrangement joins TRBV20-1 to TRBJ2-1; 10 positions match TRBD1. Germline CDR1 and CDR2: DFQATT and SNEGSKA (reference sequence). Trimming cost V 6 bases and J 6 bases; bases outside gene matches: 8. This CDR3 comprises 14 residues. The CDR3, as DNA: TGCAGTGCATGGGGACAGGGGAAGGGCAATGAGCAGTTCTTC. It yields the protein CSAWGQGKGNEQFF.

This clonotype was seen only once. The rearrangement links TRBV7-3 to TRBJ2-7; TRBD2 is a possible D gene (5 bases). V was trimmed by 2 bases and J by 5 bases, leaving 16 bases between them. Germline CDR1 and CDR2: SGHTA and FQGTGA. The length of the CDR3 is 15 residues. CDR3 DNA sequence: TGTGCCAGCAGCTTAGGTGGAGCGGAGGACCACGAGCAGTACTTC. This encodes CASSLGGAEDHEQYF. Filled out from reference TRBV7-3 and TRBJ2-7, the complete variable domain reads GAGVSQTPSNKVTEKGKYVELRCDPISGHTALYWYRQSLGQGPEFLIYFQGTGAADDSGLPNDRFFAVRPEGSVSTLKIQRTERGDSAVYLCASSLGGAEDHEQYFGPGTRLTVT.

This clonotype has just a few counts. The gene calls are TRBV5-6 and TRBJ2-3; tentatively, D is TRBD1 or TRBD2 (6 bases each). V was cut by 6 bases and J by 7 bases, with 18 bases left in between. This CDR3 has 14 amino acids. Germline CDR1 reads SGHDT; CDR2 reads YYEEEE. The CDR3 spells CASTLGGGLNTQYF. The CDR3 nucleotides are TGTGCCAGCACCCTGGGGGGCGGACTAAATACGCAGTATTTT.

This clonotype was detected only a few times. The gene calls are TRBV3-1 and TRBJ2-1; 9 nucleotides align to TRBD2. With 4 bases clipped from V and 7 bases from J, the junction kept 8 bases outside the gene matches. CDR1 is LGHDT, CDR2 YNNKEL, per germline (reference sequence). This CDR3 region has 15 residues. CDR3 DNA: TGTGCCAGCAGCCTTATTAGCGGGAGCATAAATGAGCAGTTCTTC. Amino acid sequence: CASSLISGSINEQFF.

The chain is built from TRBV27 and TRBJ2-1; 8 bases line up with TRBD2. V shed 1 base and J 7 bases; nucleotides not matched to a gene: 9. This CDR3 has 16 residues. The germline gives CDR1 MNHEY, CDR2 SMNVEV (reference sequence). This CDR3 is CASSLLVGGRLNEQFF. The CDR3 nucleotides read TGTGCCAGCAGTTTATTGGTAGGCGGGAGGCTGAATGAGCAGTTCTTC.

The V call is TRBV7-9, the J call TRBJ2-5, with D unclear. The CDR3 runs 16 residues. In germline, CDR1 is SEHNR, CDR2 FQNEAQ (reference sequence). Trimming cost V 8 bases and J 3 bases, with 22 bases left between them. In DNA, the CDR3 is TGTGCCAGCTCCCACCGAGATGGGCCTGTGGAAGAGACCCAGTACTTC. Protein product: CASSHRDGPVEETQYF.